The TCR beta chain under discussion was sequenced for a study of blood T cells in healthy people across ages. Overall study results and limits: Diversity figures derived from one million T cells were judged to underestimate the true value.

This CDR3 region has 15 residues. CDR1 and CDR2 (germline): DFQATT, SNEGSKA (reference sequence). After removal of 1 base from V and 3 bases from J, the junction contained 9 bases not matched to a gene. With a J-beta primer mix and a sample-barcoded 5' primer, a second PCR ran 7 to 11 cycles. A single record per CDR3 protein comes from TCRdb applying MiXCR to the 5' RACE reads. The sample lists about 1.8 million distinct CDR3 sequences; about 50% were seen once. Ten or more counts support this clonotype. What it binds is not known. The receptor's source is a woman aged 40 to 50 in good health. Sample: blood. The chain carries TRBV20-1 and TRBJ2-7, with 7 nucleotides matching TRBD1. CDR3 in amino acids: CSARATGPSYYEQYF. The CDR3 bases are TGCAGTGCTAGAGCGACAGGGCCCTCTTACTACGAGCAGTACTTC.